These 15 T cell receptor beta chains were all obtained from the same sample, sequenced in a study of OX40 agonist ivuxolimab in advanced cancers. Assay used: immunoSEQ multiplex PCR; TCRdb lists only in-frame clones, some missing. This table has more than 55,000 clones, 86% appearing once. Sequenced material: CD4+ or CD8+ T cells sorted from blood, taken in a trial of the OX40 agonist ivuxolimab. The receptors derive from an adult with an advanced solid tumor such as melanoma, head and neck, liver or kidney cancer.

The V gene is TRBV19, the J gene TRBJ2-5; 8 nucleotides agree with TRBD1. The DNA end lines up better with TRBJ2-7; the J call may be wrong. The CDR3 totals 15 residues. CDR1 and CDR2 (germline): LNHDA, SQIVND (reference sequence). CDR3 in amino acids: CASSIAPTGDYEQYF. The CDR3 region has the DNA TGTGCCAGTAGTATAGCCCCGACAGGGGACTACGAGCAGTACTTC.

The chain links TRBV10-3 to TRBJ2-5; 9 nucleotides match TRBD1. Germline V lookup: CDR1 ENHRY, CDR2 SYGVKD. The CDR3 has 15 amino acids. V dropped 0 bases and J dropped 5; count of bases not matched to a gene: 4. In DNA form, the CDR3 reads TGTGCCATCAGTGAGTCGGAGACAGGGGGGGAGACCCAGTACTTC. This translates into CAISESETGGETQYF.

This chain uses TRBV7-8 with TRBJ1-5, with D maybe TRBD1 (6 bases). The V end lost 1 base, the J end lost 11 bases, and 15 bases lay between the germline ends. The CDR3 totals 14 residues. The germline gives CDR1 SGHVS, CDR2 FQNEAQ. CDR3 protein: CASSLDGIGDTQHF. In DNA, the CDR3 is TGTGCCAGCAGCTTAGATGGGATCGGGGACACCCAGCATTTT.

The chain carries TRBV2 and TRBJ1-2, with a weak D call TRBD1 (5 bases). V lost 2 bases and J lost 4, with 8 bases in between. Germline-derived CDR1 and CDR2 are SNHLY and FYNNEI. The CDR3 runs 13 residues. The CDR3 region is CASSEPGLYGYTF. Written as DNA, the CDR3 is TGTGCCAGCAGTGAACCGGGACTCTATGGCTACACCTTC.

The gene calls are TRBV5-4 and TRBJ2-7, with D possibly being TRBD1 (6 bases). The germline V and J ends were trimmed by 4 bases and 5 bases, with 13 bases remaining between them. The CDR3 has 13 amino acids. In germline, CDR1 is SGHNT, CDR2 YYREEE (reference sequence). The CDR3 loop reads CASSLTGGNEQYF. CDR3 nucleotides: TGTGCCAGCAGCCTGACAGGAGGTAACGAGCAGTACTTC.

The chain recombines TRBV18 with TRBJ1-2; D gene unclear. V was trimmed by 3 bases and J by 3 bases, leaving 5 bases between them. This CDR3 contains 12 residues. Germline V gives CDR1 KGHSH, CDR2 LQKENI. CDR3: CASSPQDYGYTF. CDR3 DNA sequence: TGTGCCAGCTCACCGCAGGACTATGGCTACACCTTC.

The rearrangement links TRBV5-1 to TRBJ1-5; 8 nucleotides agree with TRBD1. Trimming took 3 bases from V and 3 from J; bases not matched to a gene: 5. This CDR3 contains 15 residues. Germline-derived CDR1 and CDR2 are SGHRS and YFSETQ. The CDR3 here is CASSSGQGDNQPQHF. In DNA form, the CDR3 reads TGCGCCAGCAGCTCAGGACAGGGTGACAATCAGCCCCAGCATTTT.

The chain links TRBV15 to TRBJ2-5; 11 positions agree with TRBD1. This CDR3 spans 15 amino acids. Germline CDR1 reads LNHNV; CDR2 reads YYDKDF (reference sequence). J gave up 7 bases and V 0 bases, and 4 bases lay outside the gene matches. The CDR3 loop is CATSRDMGQGGTQYF. CDR3 nucleotide sequence: TGTGCCACCAGCAGAGATATGGGACAGGGGGGGACCCAGTACTTC.

The chain carries TRBV5-1 and TRBJ2-1; TRBD2 agrees at 8 bases. The CDR3 covers 12 residues. V was clipped by 4 bases and J by 10 bases; unmatched bases: 4. Germline V lookup: CDR1 SGHRS, CDR2 YFSETQ. In DNA, the CDR3 is TGCGCCAGCAGCGGGGGACTAGAAGAGCAGTTCTTC. Protein: CASSGGLEEQFF.

V and J are TRBV5-1 and TRBJ1-4; D perhaps matches TRBD1 (5 bases). The germline CDR1 and CDR2 sequences are SGHRS and YFSETQ. This CDR3 has 16 amino acids. Trimming removed 3 bases at V and 7 bases at J, with 19 bases between. CDR3 loop: CASSSDRGLKGEKLFF. CDR3 nucleotides: TGCGCCAGCAGCTCGGATCGGGGCTTAAAAGGTGAAAAACTGTTTTTT.

The genes are TRBV6-5 and TRBJ1-6; 7 positions agree with TRBD1. The CDR3 contains 14 residues. Looked up from germline, CDR1 is MNHEY and CDR2 is SVGAGI. With V trimmed by 6 bases and J by 9 bases, 8 bases remained unmatched. The CDR3 protein is CASRNDREGSPLHF. The CDR3 coding sequence is TGTGCCAGCAGAAACGACAGGGAGGGTTCACCCCTCCACTTT.

The chain couples TRBV2 to TRBJ1-1; D might be TRBD1 (6 bases). CDR3 length: 13 residues. The germline V gene has CDR1 SNHLY and CDR2 FYNNEI. Trimming cost V 6 bases and J 5 bases, with 13 bases left between them. CDR3 sequence reads: CASRVRGVTEAFF. Written as DNA, the CDR3 is TGTGCCAGCAGGGTCAGGGGTGTGACTGAAGCTTTCTTT.

This chain links TRBV18 with TRBJ2-3, with D possibly TRBD1 on 6 matching bases. The CDR3 has 14 amino acids. The ends were cut back, 3 bases at V and 4 bases at J, with 11 bases in the middle. Germline values: CDR1 KGHSH, CDR2 LQKENI. CDR3: CASSPQGPADTQYF. The CDR3 coding sequence is TGTGCCAGCTCACCTCAGGGGCCCGCAGATACGCAGTATTTT.

The rearrangement links TRBV9 to TRBJ2-7; TRBD2 aligns across 10 bases. With V trimmed by 3 bases and J by 0 bases, 9 bases remained unmatched. In germline, CDR1 is SGDLS, CDR2 YYNGEE. The CDR3 spans 17 residues. The CDR3 coding sequence is TGTGCCAGCAGCGCAGCTCCATCTAGCGGGGGCTCCTACGAGCAGTACTTC. This gives the protein CASSAAPSSGGSYEQYF.

This chain's CDR3 is CASSLTGRYQETQYF. DNA of the CDR3: TGTGCCAGCAGCTTAACGGGGAGGTACCAAGAGACCCAGTACTTC. The chain has TRBV7-3 and TRBJ2-5; D possibly corresponds to TRBD2 (6 bases). The CDR3 is made up of 15 amino acids. Trimming removed 0 bases at V and 0 bases at J, with 8 bases between. From germline, CDR1 is SGHTA and CDR2 FQGTGA.